The source of this TCR beta chain is a study of blood T cell repertoires in COVID-19. In the study overall: The origin of the acute and convalescent COVID-19 samples was the United States, Italy and Spain.

The CDR3 is 14 residues long. After removal of 7 bases from V and 10 bases from J, the junction contained 8 bases not matched to a gene. Germline V gene lookup returns CDR1 MDHEN and CDR2 SYDVKM. In Seattle, patients joined the study during active infection and were tracked longitudinally. Study processing details: Reference gene primers were amplified, and this amplification served to estimate nucleated cell counts. Profiling relied on immunoSEQ multiplex PCR, and the TCRdb table lists in-frame clones only, not all of them. Clone size and V and J calls were adopted from that table, with D and trimming inferred from the DNA. The data contain around 300,000 clones, around nine tenths of them singletons.

The chain combines TRBV28 with TRBJ1-6; 9 bases line up with TRBD1. Sequencing used peripheral blood. This TCR came from a woman younger than 45 with COVID-19, enrolled during active disease. The CDR3 nucleotides are TGTGCCAGCACCTCGGACAGGGGTTTATCACCCCTCCACTTT. This sequence encodes CASTSDRGLSPLHF.